This T cell receptor beta chain comes out of a study of shared clonotypes between healthy human individuals. Notes on the study in general: Investigators collected only blood, and repertoires in tissues likely differ. Non-shared clonotypes displayed generation probabilities falling below those of clonotypes present in all four donors.

CD45RO-negative CD8 cells positively selected for CCR7 made up the naive population, which excluded terminally differentiated effector memory CD45RA+ cells. Each donor was a Caucasian adult residing in Nashville, Tennessee. As for this clone: What it recognizes is unknown.

Germline lookup yields CDR1 SGHNT and CDR2 YYREEE (reference sequence). The CDR3 runs 15 residues. V shed 5 bases and J 0 bases; nucleotides not matched to a gene: 7. TCRdb keeps only in-frame clones here, not all; method: immunoSEQ multiplex PCR. The sample yields about 2.1 million clones, 90% to 95% seen once. The receptor's source is a man between 18 and 29 years old in good health. Some clones in this sample may be carry-over from other donors' samples. The sample was naive CD8+ T cells from PBMCs. The gene calls are TRBV5-4 and TRBJ2-7, with TRBD1 identical over 8 bases. The CDR3 DNA follows: TGTGCCAGCAGAGGGGGACAGGACAGCTCCTACGAGCAGTACTTC. This translates into CASRGGQDSSYEQYF.